This T cell receptor (beta chain) stems from a study of blood T cell repertoires in COVID-19. The overall study: COVID-19 samples collected from the United States, Italy and Spain covered acute and convalescent phases. Nucleic acid was either cDNA or gDNA, and it came from T cells, B-cell-depleted T cells, or PBMCs.

This CDR3 contains 14 residues. From germline, CDR1 is LNHDA and CDR2 SQIVND (reference sequence). V shed 6 bases and J shed 5 bases, with 16 bases lying between them. Original processing methods: Cell counts per sample came from amplifying reference gene primers. Generated by immunoSEQ multiplex PCR, the TCRdb table keeps only in-frame clones and is missing some. V and J calls and clone size follow that table, whereas D and trimming were derived from the DNA. Among approximately 160,000 clones listed, roughly 86% were seen once. V is TRBV19 and J is TRBJ1-2, with D maybe TRBD1 (6 bases). This TCR derives from a man aged 45-65 years with active or convalescent COVID-19. The sequenced material came from peripheral blood. DNA of the CDR3: TGTGCCAGTAGGCCAGGACAGCGGGAGTATGGCTACACCTTC. Its protein is CASRPGQREYGYTF.